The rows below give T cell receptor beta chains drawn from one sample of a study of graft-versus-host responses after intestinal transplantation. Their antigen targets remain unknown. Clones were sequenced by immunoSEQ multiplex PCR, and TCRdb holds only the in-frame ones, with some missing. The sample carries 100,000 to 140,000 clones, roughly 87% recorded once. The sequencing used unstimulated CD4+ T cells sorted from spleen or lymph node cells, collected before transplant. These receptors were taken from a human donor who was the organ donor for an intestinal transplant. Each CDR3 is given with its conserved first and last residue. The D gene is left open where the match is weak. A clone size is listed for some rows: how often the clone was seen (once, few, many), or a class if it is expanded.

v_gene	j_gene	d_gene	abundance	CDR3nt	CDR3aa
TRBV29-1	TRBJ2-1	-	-	TGCAGCGTTGACGACTACAATGAGCAGTTCTTC	CSVDDYNEQFF
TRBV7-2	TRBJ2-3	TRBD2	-	TGTGCCAGCAGCTTAGAGGGCGGGGGGGCGTCAGATACGCAGTATTTT	CASSLEGGGASDTQYF
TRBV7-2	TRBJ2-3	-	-	TGTGCCAGCAGCTGGACAGCACCCGGCACAGATACGCAGTATTTT	CASSWTAPGTDTQYF
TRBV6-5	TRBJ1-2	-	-	TGTGCCAGCGCCGGGTTGAACTATGGCTACACCTTC	CASAGLNYGYTF
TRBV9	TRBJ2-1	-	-	TGTGCCAGCAGCGAGAACCACCTCTCCTACAATGAGCAGTTCTTC	CASSENHLSYNEQFF
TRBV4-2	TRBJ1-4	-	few	TGTGCCAGCAGCGCGCGGACAGTTGAAAAACTGTTTTTT	CASSARTVEKLFF
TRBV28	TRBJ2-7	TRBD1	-	TGTGCCAGCAGGCTGACAGGGGCGACCTACGAGCAGTACTTC	CASRLTGATYEQYF
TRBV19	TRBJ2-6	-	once	TGTGCCAGTATGCATTACGGGGCCAACGTCCTGACTTTC	CASMHYGANVLTF
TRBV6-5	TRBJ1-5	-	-	TGTGCCAGCGCAAACGGGTATAATCAGCCCCAGCATTTT	CASANGYNQPQHF
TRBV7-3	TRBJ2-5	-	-	TGTGCCAGCAGCTTAGGCAGGGGAGAGACCCAGTACTTC	CASSLGRGETQYF
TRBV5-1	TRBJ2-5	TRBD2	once	TGCGCCAGCAGCCCCAATAGCGGGGGGGCCGGTGAGACCCAGTACTTC	CASSPNSGGAGETQYF
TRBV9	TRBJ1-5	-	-	TGTGCCAGCAGCGCGGGTGGTTATCAGCCCCAGCATTTT	CASSAGGYQPQHF
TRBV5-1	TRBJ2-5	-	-	TGCGCCAGCAGCTTGGTTGGGCAGGACCAAGAGACCCAGTACTTC	CASSLVGQDQETQYF
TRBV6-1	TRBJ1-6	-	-	TGTGCCAGCAGTGAAGTCTGGGGTTCTTCACCCCTCCACTTT	CASSEVWGSSPLHF
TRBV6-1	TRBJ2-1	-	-	TGTGCCAGCAGTGGACTTGGGAGCTCCTACAATGAGCAGTTCTTC	CASSGLGSSYNEQFF
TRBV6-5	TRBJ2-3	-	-	TGTGCCAGCAGTTACTCGAAGGGTCCAGATACGCAGTATTTT	CASSYSKGPDTQYF
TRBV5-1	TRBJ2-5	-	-	TGCGCCAGCAGCTTTCAGGCACAAGAGACCCAGTACTTC	CASSFQAQETQYF
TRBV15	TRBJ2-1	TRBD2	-	TGTGCCACTCTAAGCGGGAACTCCTACAATGAGCAGTTCTTC	CATLSGNSYNEQFF
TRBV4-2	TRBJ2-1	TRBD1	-	TGTGCCAGCCGAAATCCTACAGGGGGCAATGAGCAGTTCTTC	CASRNPTGGNEQFF
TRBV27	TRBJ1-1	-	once	TGTGCCAGACATCTAATGACAGACACCCATGGCACTGAAGCTTTCTTT	CARHLMTDTHGTEAFF
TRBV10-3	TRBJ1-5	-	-	TGTGCCATCAGTGCCCGCGCACTCGAGGCCAATCAGCCCCAGCATTTT	CAISARALEANQPQHF
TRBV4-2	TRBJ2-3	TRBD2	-	TGTGCCAGCAGCCCCTTACCCCCTTGGGGACTAGACGCAGATACGCAGTATTTT	CASSPLPPWGLDADTQYF
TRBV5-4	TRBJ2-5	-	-	TGTGCCAGCAGCTTGTCGGGAGAGACCCAGTACTTC	CASSLSGETQYF
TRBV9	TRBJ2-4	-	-	TGTGCCAGCAGCGTAGGTTGGAAAGCCAAAAACATTCAGTACTTC	CASSVGWKAKNIQYF